This T cell receptor beta chain is drawn from a study of T cell clones after liver transplantation. About the research overall: A pre-transplant mixed lymphocyte reaction with TCRbeta sequencing defined graft-donor-reactive clones followed in post-transplant blood. Tolerant meant at least one year fully off immunosuppression without liver enzymes above twice normal.

Clones were sequenced by immunoSEQ multiplex PCR, and TCRdb holds only the in-frame ones, with some missing. The sample includes more than 7,000 clones, roughly 80% of them seen just once. Study results and limitations: Post-transplant time points were not standardized, so conclusions are preliminary.

V was clipped by 6 bases and J by 0 bases; unmatched bases: 4. CDR3 length: 14 residues. The germline V gene encodes CDR1 MDHEN and CDR2 SYDVKM. With regard to this clone: Its target is not known.

This material consisted of CD8+ T cells from blood, taken at the 22-month timepoint. The chain couples TRBV28 to TRBJ2-7; 8 bases match TRBD1. This receptor was obtained from a human patient who received a liver transplant. The graft donor may have given rise to some T cells. The DNA of the CDR3 is TGTGCCAGCAGCGATGGACAGGGCTCCTACGAGCAGTACTTC. It encodes CASSDGQGSYEQYF.